This TCR beta chain appears in the sequencing data of a study of OX40 agonist ivuxolimab in advanced cancers. As for the study in general: Patients were treated with ivuxolimab, an agonistic anti-OX40 (CD134) antibody.

V was trimmed by 2 bases and J by 7 bases, leaving 15 bases between them. There are 14 residues in the CDR3. CDR1 and CDR2 from the germline V gene are GTSNPN and SVGIG (reference sequence). Repertoires were generated with immunoSEQ multiplex PCR, while TCRdb's copy carries only in-frame clones and drops some. The data show more than 85,000 clones, 90% to 95% seen once. This chain uses TRBV30 with TRBJ2-1; D is possibly TRBD2 (5 bases). The material sequenced was CD4+ or CD8+ T cells sorted from blood, taken in a trial of the OX40 agonist ivuxolimab. The source is an adult with an advanced solid tumor such as melanoma, head and neck, liver or kidney cancer. The DNA for the CDR3 is TGTGCCTGGAGTTTCCGAGGGAGTCGGAATGAGCAGTTCTTC. It is translated as CAWSFRGSRNEQFF.